The rows below give T cell receptor beta chains drawn from one sample of a study of T cell changes during pregnancy in multiple sclerosis. Clones were read by immunoSEQ multiplex PCR, and TCRdb kept only the in-frame ones, dropping some. The table lists around 70,000 clones, approximately 92% of them singletons. The material was peripheral blood, obtained before pregnancy. Source of these receptors: a female donor with multiple sclerosis, enrolled in a pregnancy study. Both conserved end residues are part of each CDR3. The order of the fields is clone size, J gene, V gene, D gene, CDR3 protein, CDR3 DNA. A D gene is named only where the DNA matches it firmly. Clone size is given for some rows only: seen once, a few or many times, or a class if the clone is expanded.

>NA|TRBJ1-1|TRBV6-1|NA
CASSEMMMSTEAFF
TGTGCCAGCAGTGAGATGATGATGAGCACTGAAGCTTTCTTT
>NA|TRBJ2-1|TRBV6-5|TRBD2
CASSHNGGSGNEQFF
TGTGCCAGCAGTCATAACGGCGGGAGTGGAAATGAGCAGTTCTTC
>NA|TRBJ2-1|TRBV6-4|NA
CASSDSGGANNEQFF
TGTGCCAGCAGTGACTCTGGCGGAGCCAACAATGAGCAGTTCTTC
>NA|TRBJ1-2|TRBV10-3|NA
CATSSTGDGYTF
TGTGCCACCTCCTCAACAGGTGATGGCTACACCTTC
>once|TRBJ2-7|TRBV2|TRBD2
CASSARRTSGTVLYYEQYF
TGTGCCAGCAGCGCTCGACGGACTAGCGGGACGGTCCTTTACTACGAGCAGTACTTC
>NA|TRBJ2-7|TRBV6-5|TRBD2
CASSPGGYDYEQYF
TGTGCCAGCAGTCCGGGGGGGTATGACTACGAGCAGTACTTC
>NA|TRBJ2-1|TRBV7-2|TRBD2
CASSLARLAGAAYNEQFF
TGTGCCAGCAGCTTAGCGAGATTAGCGGGAGCTGCCTACAATGAGCAGTTCTTC
>NA|TRBJ2-1|TRBV30|TRBD2
CAWRVAGGIYNEQFF
TGTGCCTGGAGGGTAGCGGGAGGGATCTACAATGAGCAGTTCTTC
>NA|TRBJ2-1|TRBV11-2|NA
CASSSSHTYSDNEQFF
TGTGCCAGCAGTAGCTCCCACACCTATTCAGACAATGAGCAGTTCTTC
>NA|TRBJ2-7|TRBV5-8|NA
CASSLGGSPYEQYF
TGTGCCAGCAGCTTGGGAGGGAGCCCCTACGAGCAGTACTTC
>few|TRBJ1-2|TRBV6-1|NA
CASSQGGGYGYTF
TGTGCCAGCAGCCAAGGGGGGGGCTATGGCTACACCTTC
>once|TRBJ1-3|TRBV27|TRBD1
CASSTKQGPLLHSGNTIYF
TGTGCCAGCAGCACCAAACAGGGGCCGCTCCTCCACTCTGGAAACACCATATATTTT
>NA|TRBJ2-3|TRBV29-1|TRBD1
CSVRDRGTDTQYF
TGCAGCGTTCGGGACAGGGGCACAGATACGCAGTATTTT
>once|TRBJ2-7|TRBV18|NA
CASSPPRGYSYEQYF
TGTGCCAGCTCACCACCGCGGGGATACTCCTACGAGCAGTACTTC
>NA|TRBJ2-2|TRBV6-5|NA
CASRSQGTGELFF
TGTGCCAGCAGGTCCCAGGGGACCGGGGAGCTGTTTTTT
>NA|TRBJ2-6|TRBV7-2|TRBD2
CASSPGGTGANVLTF
TGTGCCAGCAGTCCGGGGGGGACCGGGGCCAACGTCCTGACTTTC
>NA|TRBJ2-3|TRBV5-4|TRBD2
CASSSPVAGGRLITDTQYF
TGTGCCAGCAGCTCCCCGGTAGCGGGAGGGAGATTGATAACAGATACGCAGTATTTT
>NA|TRBJ2-3|TRBV14|TRBD2
CASSQRAGAGADTQYF
TGTGCCAGCAGCCAGAGGGCGGGAGCGGGCGCAGATACGCAGTATTTT
>NA|TRBJ2-7|TRBV7-9|TRBD2
CASRPSGSNGEQYF
TGTGCCAGCAGACCTAGCGGGAGTAACGGCGAGCAGTACTTC
>NA|TRBJ1-1|TRBV19|NA
CASSVTGYHEAFF
TGTGCCAGTAGTGTGACGGGGTACCATGAAGCTTTCTTT
>NA|TRBJ2-7|TRBV4-3|NA
CASSQDRGPSYEQYF
TGCGCCAGCAGCCAAGACAGGGGACCATCCTACGAGCAGTACTTC
>NA|TRBJ1-1|TRBV2|NA
CASQQGTTEAFF
TGTGCCAGCCAACAGGGAACCACTGAAGCTTTCTTT
>NA|TRBJ2-5|TRBV27|NA
CASSPLGLQEIETQYF
TGTGCCAGCAGCCCACTTGGATTACAGGAAATTGAGACCCAGTACTTC
>once|TRBJ2-2|TRBV19|TRBD2
CASSLRLAGHTGELFF
TGTGCCAGTAGTTTAAGACTAGCGGGACACACCGGGGAGCTGTTTTTT
>NA|TRBJ1-3|TRBV28|NA
CASSFFGAGNTIYF
TGTGCCAGCAGTTTCTTTGGGGCAGGAAACACCATATATTTT
>once|TRBJ1-1|TRBV18|TRBD1
CASSPLGQGANEAFF
TGTGCCAGCTCACCACTGGGACAGGGGGCGAATGAAGCTTTCTTT
>NA|TRBJ2-7|TRBV4-1|TRBD2
CASSQTGLAERGQYF
TGCGCCAGCAGCCAAACGGGACTAGCGGAGAGGGGGCAGTACTTC
>NA|TRBJ1-1|TRBV4-2|NA
CASSQVRSWGWSTEAFF
TGTGCCAGCAGCCAAGTTAGGTCCTGGGGCTGGAGCACTGAAGCTTTCTTT
>NA|TRBJ2-7|TRBV29-1|TRBD1
CSVVGTVLAEQYF
TGCAGCGTTGTGGGGACAGTGTTAGCCGAGCAGTACTTC
>NA|TRBJ2-7|TRBV11-3|NA
CASSPYRGGEQYF
TGTGCCAGCAGCCCGTACAGGGGAGGCGAGCAGTACTTC
>NA|TRBJ1-1|TRBV20-1|NA
CSAESNTEAFF
TGCAGTGCGGAGTCGAACACTGAAGCTTTCTTT
>NA|TRBJ2-2|TRBV6-5|TRBD2
CASSYGSGRVSGELFF
TGTGCCAGCAGTTACGGCAGCGGGAGGGTTTCCGGGGAGCTGTTTTTT
>NA|TRBJ2-3|TRBV6-4|NA
CASSETMSSTDTQYF
TGTGCCAGCAGTGAGACTATGTCTAGCACAGATACGCAGTATTTT
>NA|TRBJ1-1|TRBV27|NA
CASSLGDNPRYEAFF
TGTGCCAGCAGTTTAGGGGACAACCCTCGGTACGAAGCTTTCTTT
>NA|TRBJ2-5|TRBV5-4|TRBD1
CASSVPGTGQETQYF
TGTGCCAGCAGCGTTCCCGGGACAGGGCAGGAGACCCAGTACTTC
>once|TRBJ1-2|TRBV6-6|NA
CASSLDKPYGYTF
TGTGCCAGCAGTCTCGACAAACCCTATGGCTACACCTTC
>once|TRBJ2-1|TRBV7-9|TRBD2
CASSFSGSSYNEQFF
TGTGCCAGCAGCTTTAGCGGGAGTTCCTACAATGAGCAGTTCTTC
>NA|TRBJ2-7|TRBV6-1|NA
CASSGILAGAYEQYF
TGTGCCAGCAGTGGGATTTTAGCAGGGGCCTACGAGCAGTACTTC
>NA|TRBJ1-4|TRBV2|NA
CASSWGVEEKLFF
TGTGCCAGCAGCTGGGGGGTTGAGGAAAAACTGTTTTTT
>NA|TRBJ2-1|TRBV6-4|NA
CASSVEGGSYNEQFF
TGTGCCAGCAGTGTGGAGGGAGGTTCCTACAATGAGCAGTTCTTC
>once|TRBJ1-1|TRBV19|NA
CASSTLNQGGGNTEAFF
TGTGCCAGTAGTACCTTAAACCAAGGGGGGGGGAACACTGAAGCTTTCTTT
>NA|TRBJ2-1|TRBV13|NA
CASSSSFNEQFF
TGTGCCAGCAGCTCTTCCTTCAATGAGCAGTTCTTC
>NA|TRBJ1-3|TRBV28|NA
CASSLWAGGSGNTIYF
TGTGCCAGCAGTTTATGGGCGGGGGGCTCTGGAAACACCATATATTTT
>NA|TRBJ1-2|TRBV27|TRBD1
CASSFKQGSTYGYTF
TGTGCCAGCAGTTTTAAACAGGGGTCGACCTATGGCTACACCTTC
>once|TRBJ2-2|TRBV11-2|NA
CASSLGLNTGELFF
TGTGCCAGCAGCTTGGGACTTAACACCGGGGAGCTGTTTTTT
>NA|TRBJ2-7|TRBV27|NA
CASSFRPPAREYEQYF
TGTGCCAGCAGTTTTAGACCCCCGGCTAGAGAGTACGAGCAGTACTTC
>NA|TRBJ2-7|TRBV7-9|TRBD2
CASSPLAGVSHEQYF
TGTGCCAGCAGCCCCTTAGCGGGAGTAAGCCACGAGCAGTACTTC
>NA|TRBJ1-1|TRBV5-6|NA
CASSLQRDTEAFF
TGTGCCAGCAGTCTTCAGCGGGACACAGAAGCTTTCTTT
>NA|TRBJ2-3|TRBV7-3|NA
CASSASGLSTDTQYF
TGTGCCAGCAGCGCGTCGGGATTAAGCACAGATACGCAGTATTTT
>NA|TRBJ2-3|TRBV9|NA
CASSAEGARTDTQYF
TGTGCCAGCAGCGCCGAAGGGGCTCGCACAGATACGCAGTATTTT